The 5 T cell receptor beta chains in this list originate from one sample, sequenced in a study of regulatory T cells in long-lasting Graves disease. HTBI primers from iRepertoire and Arm-PCR of CDR3 regions yielded the TCR beta libraries. Each CDR3 protein gets one entry after TCRdb re-called the multiplex PCR reads with MiXCR. The profile shows more than 350,000 distinct CDR3 sequences, roughly 21% of them singletons. Time point in this sample: persistent/refractory GD, antithyroid drugs over 5 years with positive TRAb. Scientists built the TCR library using RNA that was extracted from PBMCs. The sample in question was peripheral blood mononuclear cells (PBMCs), obtained when the disease was refractory, from a patient treated with antithyroid drugs. These receptors originate from a female donor with Graves disease.

In its sample, this clonotype was seen many times. This sequence joins TRBV6-5 and TRBJ2-5, with D uncertain. Looked up from germline, CDR1 is MNHEY and CDR2 is SVGAGI. The CDR3 is made up of 14 amino acids. V shed 2 bases and J shed 2 bases, with 9 bases lying between them. CDR3 nucleotide sequence: TGTGCCAGCAGTTACAGGCGGCAGCAAGAGACCCAGTACTTC. As protein: CASSYRRQQETQYF.

The chain couples TRBV9 to TRBJ2-1; 11 positions agree with TRBD2. This CDR3 is 13 amino acids long. After removal of 7 bases from V and 10 bases from J, the junction contained 7 bases not matched to a gene. CDR1 is SGDLS and CDR2 is YYNGEE in the germline V gene. CDR3 DNA sequence: TGTGCCAGCGGCAGGACTAGCGGGCCGGAGCAGTTCTTC. The encoded protein is CASGRTSGPEQFF.

V gene TRBV20-1 combines with J gene TRBJ2-2, with 8 bases matching TRBD2. The CDR3 loop spans 15 amino acids. The V gene's germline CDR1 is DFQATT and CDR2 SNEGSKA (reference sequence). V trimming: 5 bases; J trimming: 4 bases; junction bases outside the gene matches: 9. The CDR3 DNA is TGCAGTGCTTCCCCCGGGACTAGAGCCACCGGGGAGCTGTTTTTT. This gives the protein CSASPGTRATGELFF.

V gene TRBV4-1 combines with J gene TRBJ1-4; 8 nucleotides agree with TRBD1. Germline V CDR1 and CDR2: MGHRA, YSYEKL. V shed 1 base and J 7 bases; nucleotides not matched to a gene: 8. The CDR3 has 16 amino acids. The CDR3 bases are TGCGCCAGCAGCCAAGTACCGACAGGGGAGGGTGAAAAACTGTTTTTT. Translated: CASSQVPTGEGEKLFF.

The table lists this clonotype with many counts. The chain links TRBV28 to TRBJ2-1; D might be TRBD1 or TRBD2, each matching 5 bases. The CDR3 consists of 14 residues. Between the trimmed V and J ends, which lost 7 bases and 8 bases, there was a span of 18 bases. Germline CDR1 is MDHEN and CDR2 is SYDVKM. The CDR3 spells CASTEGRGRDEQFF. CDR3 nucleotide sequence: TGTGCCAGCACTGAGGGACGAGGGCGTGATGAGCAGTTCTTC.